Presented here are 11 T cell receptor beta chains from one specimen sequenced in a study of PD-L1 blockade in urothelial cancer. This table comes from immunoSEQ multiplex PCR, and its TCRdb copy is limited to in-frame clones, with some not included. The table lists 35,000 to 50,000 clones, approximately 80% of them singletons. The sequencing used PBMCs, collected around atezolizumab (anti-PD-L1) treatment. The receptor set was obtained from a man aged 65-85 years with urothelial cancer.

V usage is TRBV11-1 and J usage is TRBJ2-1; a possible D gene is TRBD2 (7 bases). The CDR3 is 14 residues long. Germline CDR1 SGHAT, CDR2 FQDESV (reference sequence). V lost 3 bases, J lost 8 bases, and 14 bases lay in between. CDR3 region: CASSFGLGGDEQFF. DNA of the CDR3: TGTGCCAGCAGCTTCGGACTAGGGGGGGATGAGCAGTTCTTC.

The J gene is TRBJ2-3, the V gene TRBV4-1; 11 bases align to TRBD2. Germline V lookup: CDR1 MGHRA, CDR2 YSYEKL. V lost 0 bases and J lost 6; bases outside the gene matches: 2. The length of the CDR3 is 15 residues. As DNA, the CDR3 is TGCGCCAGCAGCCAAGATCTAGCGGGAGGTGATACGCAGTATTTT. It specifies CASSQDLAGGDTQYF.

The rearrangement links TRBV6-5 to TRBJ1-5; D not resolved. The V end lost 5 bases, the J end lost 2 bases, and 13 bases lay between the germline ends. Germline V gene data show CDR1 as MNHEY and CDR2 as SVGAGI. The CDR3 contains 15 residues. In DNA, the CDR3 is TGTGCCAGCAGTCCCAACAGACCCGGCAATCAGCCCCAGCATTTT. This encodes CASSPNRPGNQPQHF.

The chain combines TRBV18 with TRBJ1-5; 12 nucleotides match TRBD1. CDR3 length: 16 amino acids. CDR1 and CDR2 from the germline V gene are KGHSH and LQKENI. J lost 6 bases, V lost 1 base, and 4 bases had no gene match. The CDR3: CASSPQGTGGGQPQHF. For the CDR3, the DNA is TGTGCCAGCTCACCACAGGGGACAGGGGGCGGTCAGCCCCAGCATTTT.

The chain couples TRBV28 to TRBJ2-1; 9 bases agree with TRBD1. The CDR3 is 20 residues long. CDR1 is MDHEN, CDR2 SYDVKM, per germline. Trimming cost V 3 bases and J 9 bases; bases outside gene matches: 24. Written as DNA, the CDR3 is TGTGCCAGCAGTTTGGTAACAGGGGGCTTTAGCGGCCAACAGGGCGGTGAGCAGTTCTTC. As protein: CASSLVTGGFSGQQGGEQFF.

The chain carries TRBV30 and TRBJ2-7; 11 nucleotides match TRBD2. Trimming cost V 4 bases and J 1 base; bases outside gene matches: 6. Germline V CDR1 and CDR2: GTSNPN, SVGIG (reference sequence). The CDR3 contains 15 residues. The CDR3 DNA reads as TGTGCCTGGAATGACGGGACTAGCGGTTCCTACGAGCAGTACTTC. This gives the protein CAWNDGTSGSYEQYF.

This clone has more than one count but fewer than ten. The chain couples TRBV5-1 to TRBJ2-3; 7 nucleotides line up with TRBD2. CDR3 length equals 14 residues. V was pared by 3 bases and J by 3 bases, with 4 bases of the junction left unmatched. The germline gives CDR1 SGHRS, CDR2 YFSETQ. CDR3 in DNA: TGCGCCAGCAGCTCGAATAGCGGGACAGATACGCAGTATTTT. Its translation is CASSSNSGTDTQYF.

In its sample, this clone was seen a few times. The chain combines TRBV5-6 with TRBJ1-2; 9 bases are a match to TRBD1. V lost 1 base to trimming and J lost 8 bases; unmatched junction nucleotides: 6. Germline lookup yields CDR1 SGHDT and CDR2 YYEEEE. The CDR3 has 14 residues. The CDR3 reads CASSLTGGKKGYTF. The CDR3 DNA is TGTGCCAGCAGCTTGACAGGGGGCAAGAAAGGCTACACCTTC.

The chain combines TRBV5-1 with TRBJ2-1, with 8 bases that match TRBD2. The germline gives CDR1 SGHRS, CDR2 YFSETQ. This CDR3 is 16 amino acids long. Germline trimming cut 5 bases from V and 5 bases from J; bases unmatched to any gene: 12. CDR3 nucleotide sequence: TGCGCCAGCAGTCGTGAAACGGGGGGGGCGGACAATGAGCAGTTCTTC. Protein product: CASSRETGGADNEQFF.

V usage is TRBV28 and J usage is TRBJ2-3; D not certain. V lost 6 bases, J lost 0 bases, and 16 bases lay in between. Germline V gives CDR1 MDHEN, CDR2 SYDVKM. The CDR3 runs to 16 residues. The CDR3 DNA follows: TGTGCCAGCAGCGAGAGAAATCACCCTAGCACAGATACGCAGTATTTT. It specifies CASSERNHPSTDTQYF.

This chain links TRBV7-3 with TRBJ2-1; 8 positions agree with TRBD1. The CDR3 length is 15 residues. Germline V gene lookup returns CDR1 SGHTA and CDR2 FQGTGA. V dropped 1 base and J dropped 6; count of bases not matched to a gene: 5. The CDR3 DNA is TGTGCCAGCAGCTTAAGCCGGACAGGGAGCAATGAGCAGTTCTTC. It yields the protein CASSLSRTGSNEQFF.